This T cell receptor (beta chain) stems from a study of cytomegalovirus exposure and HLA in healthy donors. A multiplex PCR was run with 60 Vbeta primers and 13 Jbeta primers. The data were produced by immunoSEQ multiplex PCR, yet TCRdb's version contains in-frame clones alone and is incomplete. The sample lists roughly 80,000 clones, about 60% seen once, with more than 5% in the top ten. Findings and caveats of the study: Prediction of most subjects' HLA-A and HLA-B alleles by TCR beta sequences was reportedly accurate. Some segments of the V type, notably TRBV6-2 and TRBV6-3, were excluded as indistinguishable. A later analysis by the authors found several of the most significant clusters apparently linked to common viral pathogens. Earlier findings revealed that most TCR beta V segments proved productive either about 87% or about 30% of the time.

A word on this clone: The antigen is unknown.

The CDR3 spans 15 residues. Germline-derived CDR1 and CDR2 are LGHNA and YSLEER. V was pared by 7 bases and J by 5 bases, with 9 bases of the junction left unmatched. The sequence was obtained from a man younger than 45 in good health and CMV-seropositive. The rearrangement uses TRBV4-3 and TRBJ2-1; TRBD1 matches 9 bases. Sequenced input: PBMCs. CDR3 protein: CASTPDRGNHNEQFF. CDR3 nucleotide sequence: TGCGCCAGCACCCCGGACAGGGGCAATCACAATGAGCAGTTCTTC.